This entry features one T cell receptor (beta chain) sequence. Antigen: not known. A read error may account for a junction end that differs from germline. The investigators amplified TCR beta CDR3 regions from RNA transcripts. Carried out on the TCR CDR3, a first-round RT-PCR used the HTBI primer set. TCRdb reprocessed the multiplex PCR reads with MiXCR, giving one entry per CDR3 protein. The sample has roughly 290,000 distinct CDR3 sequences; roughly 15% are singletons. The data derive from a study of T cells in Graves' hyperthyroidism and ophthalmopathy. CDR1 and CDR2 from the germline V gene are SGHRS and YFSETQ. This CDR3 has 13 residues. General study results and limits: Ophthalmopathy could be told apart from stable hyperthyroidism with a 13 V-J model.

The specimen was blood. The sequence came from a woman in her 30s with Graves' hyperthyroidism that later progressed to Graves' ophthalmopathy. The chain combines TRBV5-1 with TRBJ1-3; D is undetermined. The CDR3 nucleotides are TGTGCCAGCAGCTTGTTATCCCGGAACACCATATATTTT. Amino acid sequence: CASSLLSRNTIYF.